Sequencing of this TCR beta chain was carried out in a study of blood T cell repertoires in COVID-19. Study at large: The United States, Italy and Spain provided the acute and convalescent COVID-19 samples. In each case, the material was cDNA or gDNA derived from T cells, B-cell-depleted T cells, or PBMCs.

Per the original data handling: Researchers report that nucleated cell counts were estimated from reference gene primer amplification. Assay: immunoSEQ multiplex PCR; the TCRdb copy retains only in-frame clones and omits some. V and J calls and clone size are those listed in that table; D and trimming were worked out from the DNA. The sample has 150,000 to 200,000 clones, around 85% seen once; the top ten hold roughly 11%. J lost 6 bases, V lost 6 bases, and 8 bases had no gene match. The CDR3 consists of 15 residues. The germline V gene has CDR1 ENHRY and CDR2 SYGVKD. The receptor's source is a man in his 60s with active or convalescent COVID-19. The rearrangement joins TRBV10-3 to TRBJ2-1; 10 bases are a match to TRBD1. Sequencing was performed on peripheral blood. CDR3 protein: CAIREDRGQPNEQFF. The CDR3 nucleotides are TGTGCCATCAGAGAAGACAGGGGGCAGCCCAATGAGCAGTTCTTC.